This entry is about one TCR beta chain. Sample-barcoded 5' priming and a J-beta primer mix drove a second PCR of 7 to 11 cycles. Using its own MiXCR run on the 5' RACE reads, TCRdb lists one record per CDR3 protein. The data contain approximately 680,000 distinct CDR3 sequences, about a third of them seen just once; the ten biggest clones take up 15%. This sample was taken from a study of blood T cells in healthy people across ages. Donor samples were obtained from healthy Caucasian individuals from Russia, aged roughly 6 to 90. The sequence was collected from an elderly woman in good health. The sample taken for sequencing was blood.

The CDR3 spells CASSQDRTGNTIYF. The CDR3 coding sequence is TGTGCCAGCAGCCAGGACAGGACTGGAAACACCATATATTTT. The V gene is TRBV7-9, the J gene TRBJ1-3; 7 bases fit TRBD1. This CDR3 spans 14 amino acids. Germline CDR1 is SEHNR and CDR2 is FQNEAQ (reference sequence). V was clipped by 5 bases and J by 2 bases; unmatched bases: 3.